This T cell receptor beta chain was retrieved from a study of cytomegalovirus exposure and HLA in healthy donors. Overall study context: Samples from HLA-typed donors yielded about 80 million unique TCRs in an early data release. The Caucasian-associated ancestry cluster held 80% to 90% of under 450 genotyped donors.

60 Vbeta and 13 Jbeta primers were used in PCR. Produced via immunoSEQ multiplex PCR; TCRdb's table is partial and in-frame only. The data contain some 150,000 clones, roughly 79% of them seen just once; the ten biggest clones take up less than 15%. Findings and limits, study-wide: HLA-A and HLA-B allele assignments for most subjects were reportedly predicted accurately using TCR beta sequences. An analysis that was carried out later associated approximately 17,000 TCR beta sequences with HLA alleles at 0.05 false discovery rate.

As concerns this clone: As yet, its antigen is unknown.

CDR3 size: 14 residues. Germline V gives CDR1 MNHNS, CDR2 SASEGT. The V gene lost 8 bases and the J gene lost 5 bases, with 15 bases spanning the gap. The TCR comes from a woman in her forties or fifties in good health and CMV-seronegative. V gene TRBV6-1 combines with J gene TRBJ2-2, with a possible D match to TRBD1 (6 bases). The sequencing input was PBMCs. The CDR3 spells CASPPGVGTGELFF. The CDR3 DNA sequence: TGTGCCAGCCCCCCAGGGGTGGGGACCGGGGAGCTGTTTTTT.